There are a few counts of the clone carrying this T cell receptor (beta chain). This entry is derived from a study of cytomegalovirus exposure and HLA in healthy donors. A multiplex PCR was run with 60 Vbeta primers and 13 Jbeta primers. Libraries were prepared by immunoSEQ multiplex PCR; TCRdb keeps only in-frame clonotypes and omits some of them. The table has roughly 100,000 clones, about four fifths seen once; the top ten hold around 5.8%. The CDR3 totals 16 residues. Unmatched junction bases numbered 15, after V lost 8 bases and J lost 5 bases. Germline V lookup: CDR1 GTSNPN, CDR2 SVGIG (reference sequence).

The sample comprised PBMCs. The clonotype originates from a woman in her 50s in good health and CMV-seropositive. The V gene is TRBV30, the J gene TRBJ2-1; the match to TRBD1 covers 10 bases. The CDR3 here is CAGTGTGVMIHNEQFF. CDR3 bases: TGTGCCGGAACCGGGACAGGGGTAATGATCCACAATGAGCAGTTCTTC.